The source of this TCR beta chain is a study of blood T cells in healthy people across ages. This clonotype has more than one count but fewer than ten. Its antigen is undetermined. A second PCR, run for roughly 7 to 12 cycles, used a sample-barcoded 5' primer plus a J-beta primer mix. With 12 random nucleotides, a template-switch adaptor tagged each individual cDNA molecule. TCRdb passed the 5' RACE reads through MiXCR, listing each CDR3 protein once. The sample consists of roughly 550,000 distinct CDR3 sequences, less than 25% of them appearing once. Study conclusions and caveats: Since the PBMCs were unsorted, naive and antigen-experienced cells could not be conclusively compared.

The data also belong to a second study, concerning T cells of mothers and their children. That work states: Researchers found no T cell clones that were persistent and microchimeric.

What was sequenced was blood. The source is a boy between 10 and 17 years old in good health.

The CDR3 here is CASSQEYRDHNEQYF. The CDR3 DNA sequence: TGCGCCAGCAGCCAAGAATATCGGGATCACAACGAGCAGTACTTC. The rearrangement joins TRBV4-1 to TRBJ2-5, with D tentatively TRBD2 (5 bases). The J call may not be correct, given that the DNA end is closer to TRBJ2-7. This CDR3 is built from 15 residues. From germline, CDR1 is MGHRA and CDR2 YSYEKL.